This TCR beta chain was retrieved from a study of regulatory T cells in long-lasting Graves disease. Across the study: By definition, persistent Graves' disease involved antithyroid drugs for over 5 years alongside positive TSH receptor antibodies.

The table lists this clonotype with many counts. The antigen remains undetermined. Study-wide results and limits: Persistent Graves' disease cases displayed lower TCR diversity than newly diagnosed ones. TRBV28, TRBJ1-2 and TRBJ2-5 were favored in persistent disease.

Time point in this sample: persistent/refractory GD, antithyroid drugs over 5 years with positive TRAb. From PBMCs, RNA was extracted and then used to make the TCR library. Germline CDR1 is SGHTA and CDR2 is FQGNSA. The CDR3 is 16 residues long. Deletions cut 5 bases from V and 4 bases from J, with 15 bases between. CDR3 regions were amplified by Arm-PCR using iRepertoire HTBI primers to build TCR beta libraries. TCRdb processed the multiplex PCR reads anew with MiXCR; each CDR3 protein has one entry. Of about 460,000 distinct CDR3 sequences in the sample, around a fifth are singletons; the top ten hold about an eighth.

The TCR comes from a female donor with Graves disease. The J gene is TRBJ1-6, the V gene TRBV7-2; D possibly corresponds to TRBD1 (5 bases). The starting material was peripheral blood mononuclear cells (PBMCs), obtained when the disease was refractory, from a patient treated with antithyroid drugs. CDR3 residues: CASSLGHGRYNSPLHF. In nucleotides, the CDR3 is TGTGCCAGCAGCCTTGGACACGGACGGTATAATTCACCCCTCCACTTT.